Below, 14 T cell receptor beta chains from the same sample are listed, as sequenced in a study of shared clonotypes between healthy human individuals. Naive CD8 cells lacked CD45RO and underwent positive selection for CCR7, leaving out terminally differentiated effector memory CD45RA+ cells. Assay used: immunoSEQ multiplex PCR; TCRdb lists only in-frame clones, some missing. The sample records around 560,000 clones, 95% being singletons. The sample consisted of naive CD8+ T cells sorted from blood. The receptors come from a woman under 40 in good health.

The chain carries TRBV9 and TRBJ2-7; 10 bases map to TRBD2. The germline CDR1 and CDR2 sequences are SGDLS and YYNGEE. This CDR3 has 19 residues. J was trimmed by 3 bases and V by 4 bases; bases with no gene match: 19. The CDR3 region is CASSPHGTSDSFGVYEQYF. In DNA, the CDR3 is TGTGCCAGCAGCCCCCACGGGACTAGCGACTCATTTGGGGTCTACGAGCAGTACTTC.

V gene TRBV7-8 combines with J gene TRBJ1-1; no clear D. This CDR3 has 15 residues. Trimming took off 3 bases at V and 4 bases at J, with 15 bases between the two ends. The germline gives CDR1 SGHVS, CDR2 FQNEAQ. The CDR3 DNA reads as TGTGCCAGCAGCTTGGGAACCGGAACGTCCACTGAAGCTTTCTTT. It yields the protein CASSLGTGTSTEAFF.

In its sample, this clone was seen once. This chain uses TRBV6-5 with TRBJ1-2, with 7 bases lining up with TRBD1. The length of the CDR3 is 13 residues. V lost 0 bases and J lost 7; bases outside the gene matches: 2. CDR1 is MNHEY, CDR2 SVGAGI, per germline. CDR3 coding DNA: TGTGCCAGCAGTTACTCGACAGGGTCTGGCTACACCTTC. This codes for CASSYSTGSGYTF.

This chain links TRBV2 with TRBJ2-7, with 9 bases that match TRBD2. The CDR3 sequence is 13 residues long. Germline V gene data show CDR1 as SNHLY and CDR2 as FYNNEI. V shed 7 bases and J 4 bases; nucleotides not matched to a gene: 5. CDR3 protein: CASTSGRWYEQYF. CDR3 DNA: TGTGCCAGCACGAGCGGGAGGTGGTACGAGCAGTACTTC.

The rearrangement joins TRBV4-1 to TRBJ2-7; 9 bases align to TRBD2. Germline assignment: CDR1 MGHRA and CDR2 YSYEKL. The J segment lost 3 bases and the V segment lost 3 bases, leaving 3 bases of the junction unmatched. The CDR3 is 14 amino acids. For the CDR3, the DNA is TGCGCCAGCAGCCAGACTAGCGGTTACTACGAGCAGTACTTC. Translating gives CASSQTSGYYEQYF.

The chain joins TRBV11-2 to TRBJ2-1; 11 bases line up with TRBD2. Trimming removed 0 bases from V and 6 bases from J; junction bases left unmatched: 7. The V gene's germline CDR1 is SGHAT and CDR2 FQNNGV. The CDR3 spans 17 residues. The CDR3 DNA reads TGTGCCAGCAGCTTAGATCTTAGCGGGAGGGCAGGCAATGAGCAGTTCTTC. Its protein is CASSLDLSGRAGNEQFF.

The chain recombines TRBV28 with TRBJ2-1, with 7 bases matching TRBD2. Trimming took 2 bases from V and 2 from J; bases not matched to a gene: 9. CDR3 length: 17 residues. CDR1 and CDR2 (germline): MDHEN, SYDVKM. In DNA, the CDR3 is TGTGCCAGCAGTTTACGGTGGGTAAGCGGGACCTACAATGAGCAGTTCTTC. Protein product: CASSLRWVSGTYNEQFF.

With respect to this clone: One junction end does not reproduce the germline sequence, and a read error may be involved. This chain connects TRBV5-1 to TRBJ2-4; 13 bases line up with TRBD2. CDR1 is SGHRS, CDR2 YFSETQ, per germline. This CDR3 spans 13 amino acids. The CDR3 reads CASNLTSGRIQYF. DNA of the CDR3: TGCGCCAGCAACTTGACTAGCGGGAGGATTCAGTACTTC. Full variable domain (missing parts from reference TRBV5-1 and TRBJ2-4): KAGVTQTPRYLIKTRGQQVTLSCSPISGHRSVSWYQQTPGQGLQFLFEYFSETQRNKGNFPGRFSGRQFSNSRSEMNVSTLELGDSALYLCASNLTSGRIQYFGAGTRLSVL.

V is TRBV9 and J is TRBJ2-1, with D unclear. There are 12 residues in the CDR3. V lost 0 bases to trimming and J lost 9 bases, with 7 bases between them. Germline CDR1 and CDR2: SGDLS and YYNGEE. The CDR3 protein is CASSVDKGEQFF. CDR3 sequence (DNA): TGTGCCAGCAGCGTAGATAAGGGTGAGCAGTTCTTC.

This sequence joins TRBV9 and TRBJ2-2; possible D gene TRBD2, 5 bases. The V and J ends lost 4 bases and 6 bases respectively, with 7 bases between them. The CDR3 has 12 residues. CDR1 is SGDLS, CDR2 YYNGEE, per germline. The CDR3 DNA follows: TGTGCCAGCAGCCTCGGGGCCGGGGAGCTGTTTTTT. This gives the protein CASSLGAGELFF. Looking up the rest from reference TRBV9 and TRBJ2-2 gives the full variable domain: DSGVTQTPKHLITATGQRVTLRCSPRSGDLSVYWYQQSLDQGLQFLIQYYNGEERAKGNILERFSAQQFPDLHSELNLSSLELGDSALYFCASSLGAGELFFGEGSRLTVL.

CDR3 protein: CASSDKVPGLGNTIYF. CDR3 nucleotides: TGTGCCAGCAGTGACAAGGTTCCCGGTTTGGGAAACACCATATATTTT. The chain uses TRBV6-4 and TRBJ1-3; the D is unclear. The CDR3 runs to 16 residues. Germline V gene lookup returns CDR1 MRHNA and CDR2 SNTAGT. V gave up 2 bases and J gave up 4 bases, with 15 bases separating them.

The chain is built from TRBV5-4 and TRBJ2-2; 11 nucleotides agree with TRBD2. V was pared by 3 bases and J by 0 bases, with 1 base of the junction left unmatched. Germline V gene sequence: CDR1 SGHNT, CDR2 YYREEE (reference sequence). This CDR3 has 16 amino acids. The CDR3 spells CASSSTSGANTGELFF. In DNA, the CDR3 is TGTGCCAGCAGCTCGACTAGCGGGGCGAACACCGGGGAGCTGTTTTTT.

This sequence joins TRBV28 and TRBJ2-7; TRBD1 matches at 7 bases. Germline loops: CDR1 MDHEN, CDR2 SYDVKM. Trimming took 4 bases from V and 0 from J; bases not matched to a gene: 6. This CDR3 is 15 amino acids long. The CDR3 here is CASSWATGISYEQYF. The CDR3 DNA sequence: TGTGCCAGCAGTTGGGCGACAGGGATCTCCTACGAGCAGTACTTC.

The chain employs TRBV5-6 and TRBJ2-7; D unresolved. The germline gives CDR1 SGHDT, CDR2 YYEEEE. This CDR3 contains 14 residues. V shed 4 bases and J shed 0 bases, with 11 bases lying between them. The CDR3 DNA follows: TGTGCCAGCAGCGTCGCTAAGATCTCCTACGAGCAGTACTTC. This sequence encodes CASSVAKISYEQYF.